The next 31 T cell receptor beta chains were all read from a single sample in a study of cytomegalovirus exposure and HLA in healthy donors. 60 Vbeta and 13 Jbeta primers were used in PCR. TCRdb keeps only in-frame clones here, not all; method: immunoSEQ multiplex PCR. The table records about 170,000 clones, 60% to 80% of them present only once. The specimen was PBMCs. These receptors were taken from a man between 35 and 55 years old in good health and CMV-seropositive.

This chain connects TRBV30 to TRBJ2-1; possible D gene TRBD2, 5 bases. The CDR3 is 13 amino acids. The germline V gene has CDR1 GTSNPN and CDR2 SVGIG (reference sequence). V was pared by 2 bases and J by 3 bases, with 8 bases between. Here the CDR3 reads CAWSRTSYNEQFF. CDR3 nucleotides: TGTGCCTGGAGTAGAACTAGCTACAATGAGCAGTTCTTC. The whole variable domain, remainder taken from reference TRBV30 and TRBJ2-1, is SQTIHQWPATLVQPVGSPLSLECTVEGTSNPNLYWYRQAAGRGLQLLFYSVGIGQISSEVPQNLSASRPQDRQFILSSKKLLLSDSGFYLCAWSRTSYNEQFFGPGTRLTVL.

This clone was seen only once. The chain has TRBV9 and TRBJ2-3; D might be TRBD2 (5 bases). This CDR3 has 13 residues. V lost 3 bases, J lost 4 bases, and 9 bases lay in between. Germline V CDR1 and CDR2: SGDLS, YYNGEE. The CDR3 sequence: CASSADLPDTQYF. The CDR3 DNA reads TGTGCCAGCAGCGCGGACTTACCAGATACGCAGTATTTT.

The chain is built from TRBV5-4 and TRBJ2-7; D not resolved. V lost 1 base and J 2 bases, leaving 7 bases between the germline ends. CDR3 length: 13 amino acids. Per the germline V gene, CDR1 is SGHNT and CDR2 is YYREEE (reference sequence). CDR3 in DNA: TGTGCCAGCAGCTTGTCAAACACCTACGAGCAGTACTTC. Translated, it gives CASSLSNTYEQYF.

V gene TRBV5-1 combines with J gene TRBJ2-7; 10 bases line up with TRBD1. The CDR3 length is 15 residues. The ends lost 4 bases at V and 0 bases at J; junction bases unmatched: 4. Germline V CDR1 and CDR2: SGHRS, YFSETQ. In DNA form, the CDR3 reads TGCGCCAGCAGCAGGGGACAGGGGTTCTCCTACGAGCAGTACTTC. Translation gives CASSRGQGFSYEQYF.

The chain employs TRBV27 and TRBJ2-7, with D maybe TRBD1 (5 bases). Per germline, CDR1 MNHEY and CDR2 SMNVEV (reference sequence). There are 12 residues in the CDR3. V lost 9 bases and J 6 bases, leaving 15 bases between the germline ends. CDR3 amino acids: CARRYRPREQYF. The CDR3 region has the DNA TGTGCCAGACGCTACAGGCCACGCGAGCAGTACTTC.

This clone occurred a few times. V gene TRBV6-4 combines with J gene TRBJ2-1; 12 bases fit TRBD2. This CDR3 has 15 amino acids. CDR1 and CDR2 from the germline V gene are MRHNA and SNTAGT. V lost 5 bases and J lost 4; bases outside the gene matches: 3. For the CDR3, the DNA is TGTGCCAGCAGTACGACTAGCGGGAGTTACAATGAGCAGTTCTTC. Amino acids: CASSTTSGSYNEQFF.

The CDR3 DNA reads as TGTGCCTGGAGTGAATTTACCGGGACAGGGCTTCTCCGAAACACCGGGGAGCTGTTTTTT. Translated: CAWSEFTGTGLLRNTGELFF. The chain combines TRBV30 with TRBJ2-2; 9 bases match TRBD1. After removal of 1 base from V and 2 bases from J, the junction contained 17 bases not matched to a gene. The CDR3 is 20 amino acids. CDR1 and CDR2 (germline): GTSNPN, SVGIG (reference sequence).

V and J are TRBV9 and TRBJ1-1; no clear D gene. CDR3 size: 13 residues. Per the germline V gene, CDR1 is SGDLS and CDR2 is YYNGEE. The V end was cut by 0 bases, the J end by 1 base, with 4 bases between. CDR3: CASSVEQNTEAFF. As DNA, the CDR3 is TGTGCCAGCAGCGTAGAACAGAACACTGAAGCTTTCTTT.

The chain links TRBV6-5 to TRBJ1-4; D might be TRBD1 (6 bases). CDR1 and CDR2 from the germline V gene are MNHEY and SVGAGI. V gave up 4 bases and J gave up 7 bases, with 16 bases separating them. The CDR3 sequence is 15 residues long. The CDR3 DNA reads TGTGCCAGCAGTTCCAAAGGGGGAGTAGGTGAAAAACTGTTTTTT. Protein: CASSSKGGVGEKLFF.

The gene calls are TRBV27 and TRBJ2-7; a possible D gene is TRBD2 (6 bases). V was cut by 4 bases and J by 2 bases, with 12 bases left in between. Germline V gene data show CDR1 as MNHEY and CDR2 as SMNVEV (reference sequence). The CDR3 totals 14 residues. The CDR3 coding sequence is TGTGCCAGCAGTTGGGGCAGGGAGGCCTACGAGCAGTACTTC. This codes for CASSWGREAYEQYF.

In the case of this clone: Mismatch with germline at one junction end may stem from a read error. The V gene is TRBV6-6, the J gene TRBJ2-1; D may be TRBD2 (6 bases). Per the germline V gene, CDR1 is MNHNY and CDR2 is SVGAGI (reference sequence). CDR3 length equals 15 residues. The CDR3 DNA reads TGTGCCAGCAGTGACTCCGGGACTGGGTACAATGAGCAGTTCTTC. It yields the protein CASSDSGTGYNEQFF.

The V gene is TRBV7-8, the J gene TRBJ2-2; maybe TRBD2 (6 bases). The CDR3 runs 15 residues. CDR1 is SGHVS and CDR2 is FQNEAQ in the germline V gene. The ends were cut back, 6 bases at V and 1 base at J, with 12 bases in the middle. The CDR3 sequence is CASRPLAVNTGELFF. CDR3 nucleotide sequence: TGTGCCAGCAGACCGTTAGCGGTGAACACCGGGGAGCTGTTTTTT.

The chain carries TRBV9 and TRBJ1-3; D is possibly TRBD1 (6 bases). Germline V CDR1 and CDR2: SGDLS, YYNGEE. V lost 5 bases and J 0 bases, leaving 12 bases between the germline ends. The CDR3 runs 15 residues. CDR3 DNA: TGTGCCAGCAGTAAAACGGGACACTCTGGAAACACCATATATTTT. Translated: CASSKTGHSGNTIYF.

This chain uses TRBV9 with TRBJ2-7, with D tentatively TRBD1 (7 bases). CDR1 and CDR2 from the germline V gene are SGDLS and YYNGEE. This CDR3 is 16 amino acids long. V was clipped by 0 bases and J by 2 bases, with 15 bases between them. The CDR3 is CASSVGGGTVAYEQYF. As DNA, the CDR3 is TGTGCCAGCAGCGTAGGAGGGGGGACAGTGGCCTACGAGCAGTACTTC.

The J gene is TRBJ1-1, the V gene TRBV30, with a tentative D call TRBD1 (5 bases). This CDR3 comprises 12 residues. Germline V gene data show CDR1 as GTSNPN and CDR2 as SVGIG (reference sequence). Deletions cut 5 bases from V and 4 bases from J, with 11 bases between. This CDR3 is CAWAPGFTEAFF. The CDR3 DNA reads TGTGCCTGGGCACCAGGGTTCACTGAAGCTTTCTTT.

This sequence joins TRBV11-3 and TRBJ2-3; D might be TRBD2 (6 bases). Trimming cost V 5 bases and J 6 bases, with 15 bases left between them. The CDR3 loop spans 14 amino acids. Germline V gene lookup returns CDR1 SGHNT and CDR2 YENEEA. This CDR3 is CASSQGAGRDTQYF. CDR3 DNA sequence: TGTGCCAGCAGCCAAGGGGCGGGAAGGGATACGCAGTATTTT.

The chain employs TRBV28 and TRBJ2-7; the D gene is possibly TRBD2 (5 bases). Germline CDR1 is MDHEN and CDR2 is SYDVKM. Trimming took off 7 bases at V and 4 bases at J, with 11 bases between the two ends. The CDR3 runs 12 residues. The CDR3 sequence: CASTIRGYEQYF. The DNA of the CDR3 is TGTGCCAGCACCATACGGGGTTACGAGCAGTACTTC.

The chain couples TRBV28 to TRBJ2-3; 10 bases agree with TRBD2. The CDR3 sequence is 17 residues long. CDR1 is MDHEN, CDR2 SYDVKM, per germline. The V and J ends lost 5 bases and 5 bases, in that order; junction bases with no gene match: 13. The CDR3 DNA sequence: TGTGCCAGCAGTACTGGGCTGGCTAGCGGGAGAAGAGATACGCAGTATTTT. Protein sequence: CASSTGLASGRRDTQYF.

The CDR3 bases are TGCGCCAGCAGCGACGGGACCTACAATGAGCAGTTCTTC. It specifies CASSDGTYNEQFF. The chain carries TRBV5-1 and TRBJ2-1, with D possibly TRBD2 on 5 matching bases. The CDR3 extends over 13 amino acids. Looked up from germline, CDR1 is SGHRS and CDR2 is YFSETQ. Trimming took 4 bases from V and 2 from J, leaving 7 bases between them.

The chain combines TRBV4-2 with TRBJ2-7; no definite D call. Looked up from germline, CDR1 is LGHNA and CDR2 is YNFKEQ. V lost 1 base and J 7 bases, leaving 8 bases between the germline ends. This CDR3 is 12 amino acids long. The CDR3 nucleotides are TGTGCCAGCAGCCAAGGTGTTAGAGAGCAGTACTTC. Translating gives CASSQGVREQYF.

The CDR3 protein is CAWSVNMRAYNEQFF. In nucleotides, the CDR3 is TGTGCCTGGAGTGTGAATATGCGGGCCTACAATGAGCAGTTCTTC. The gene calls are TRBV30 and TRBJ2-1, with D possibly TRBD2 on 5 matching bases. The germline V and J ends were trimmed by 0 bases and 2 bases, with 11 bases remaining between them. Germline CDR1 and CDR2: GTSNPN and SVGIG (reference sequence). This CDR3 comprises 15 residues.

This clone was seen only a few times. The chain combines TRBV27 with TRBJ2-1, with 10 bases matching TRBD2. V trimming: 7 bases; J trimming: 0 bases; junction bases outside the gene matches: 9. The CDR3 runs 17 residues. The germline CDR1 and CDR2 sequences are MNHEY and SMNVEV (reference sequence). CDR3 loop: CASNKEASGSSYNEQFF. The CDR3 nucleotides read TGTGCCAGCAATAAAGAAGCTAGCGGGAGCTCCTACAATGAGCAGTTCTTC.

This clone occurred once. The genes are TRBV30 and TRBJ2-5; perhaps TRBD1 as D (6 bases). Near its end, the DNA agrees better with TRBJ2-7, so the J call may be wrong. Looked up from germline, CDR1 is GTSNPN and CDR2 is SVGIG (reference sequence). The CDR3 is made up of 13 amino acids. CDR3 protein: CAWSRDNNYEQYF. In nucleotides, the CDR3 is TGTGCCTGGTCCCGGGACAACAACTACGAGCAGTACTTC.

The chain uses TRBV18 and TRBJ1-2, with 9 bases matching TRBD1. From germline, CDR1 is KGHSH and CDR2 LQKENI. J lost 0 bases, V lost 6 bases, and 5 bases had no gene match. The CDR3 extends over 15 amino acids. CDR3 DNA: TGTGCCAGCTCGCAACAGGGGGCCTCTAACTATGGCTACACCTTC. Protein product: CASSQQGASNYGYTF.

The V and J genes are TRBV27 and TRBJ2-3; D may be TRBD2 (5 bases). Germline CDR1 reads MNHEY; CDR2 reads SMNVEV (reference sequence). CDR3 length: 15 residues. Deletions cut 3 bases from V and 2 bases from J, with 12 bases between. For the CDR3, the DNA is TGTGCCAGCAGTTTCACTAGAGAGCCCACAGATACGCAGTATTTT. This gives the protein CASSFTREPTDTQYF.

This clone appeared a few times. The CDR3 sequence: CARQRGNEKLFF. DNA for the CDR3: TGTGCCAGACAGAGGGGGAATGAAAAACTGTTTTTT. V usage is TRBV6-7 and J usage is TRBJ1-4, with D possibly TRBD1 on 6 matching bases. TRBV6-7 is an ORF, and what it does is uncertain. With 9 bases removed from V and 5 bases from J, the gap between germline ends came to 10 bases. There are 12 residues in the CDR3.

The J gene is TRBJ2-1, the V gene TRBV19; 8 nucleotides agree with TRBD2. The CDR3 has 16 amino acids. Looked up from germline, CDR1 is LNHDA and CDR2 is SQIVND (reference sequence). With 2 bases clipped from V and 4 bases from J, the junction kept 7 bases outside the gene matches. The CDR3 region has the DNA TGTGCCAGTAGTATACGACGGAGCGGGGGATACAATGAGCAGTTCTTC. Translated, it gives CASSIRRSGGYNEQFF.

The chain combines TRBV10-3 with TRBJ2-7; maybe TRBD1 (6 bases). Deletions cut 5 bases from V and 6 bases from J, with 11 bases between. The germline V gene encodes CDR1 ENHRY and CDR2 SYGVKD. This CDR3 region has 12 residues. CDR3 DNA sequence: TGTGCCATCAGTACTATAGGGGGCGAGCAGTACTTC. It codes for CAISTIGGEQYF.

This sequence joins TRBV7-8 and TRBJ1-2; TRBD1 is a possible D gene (6 bases). Looked up from germline, CDR1 is SGHVS and CDR2 is FQNEAQ. Trimming took 1 base from V and 2 from J, leaving 17 bases between them. CDR3 size: 17 residues. The CDR3 here is CASSLVIAGTTNYGYTF. For the CDR3, the DNA is TGTGCCAGCAGCTTAGTGATTGCCGGGACAACAAACTATGGCTACACCTTC.

As for this clone: At one end the junction does not follow the germline gene, possibly because of a read error. This chain joins TRBV5-6 and TRBJ2-6; 9 nucleotides agree with TRBD1. This CDR3 is built from 15 residues. The germline V gene encodes CDR1 SGHDT and CDR2 YYEEEE. The CDR3 DNA follows: TGTGCCAGCGGGACAGGGTTCTCTGGGGCCAACGGCCTGACTTTC. Residues: CASGTGFSGANGLTF.

This chain links TRBV30 with TRBJ2-3; weak D call: TRBD1 (5 bases). In germline, CDR1 is GTSNPN, CDR2 SVGIG (reference sequence). V was cut by 4 bases and J by 6 bases, with 11 bases left in between. The CDR3 runs 12 residues. The CDR3 sequence is CAWTKGFDTQYF. CDR3 nucleotide sequence: TGTGCCTGGACCAAGGGGTTTGATACGCAGTATTTT.